The 22 T cell receptor beta chains below come from one sample, sequenced in a study of vaccination effects on CD4 cells after COVID-19. The table came from immunoSEQ multiplex PCR; TCRdb's copy has only in-frame clones and leaves some out. The table shows some 35,000 clones, with 82% occurring only once. Under the ViraFEST assay, PBMC were stimulated with viral peptide pools so that antigen-specific CD4+ T cells expanded. Sequencing was performed afterwards. Culture lasted approximately 10 days before CD4+ T cell isolation. Each participant received a vaccine that was either BNT162b2 or mRNA-1273, given as two doses. Their antigens are not known. Sequenced here: CD4+ T cells from PBMCs cultured with HCoV-NL63 spike peptides, sampled after COVID-19 vaccination. All receptors derive from a human donor who received a COVID-19 vaccine. Some clones in this sample may be carry-over from other donors' samples.

The chain's CDR3 is CASSPGGGQNIQYF. DNA for the CDR3: TGTGCCAGCTCACCAGGAGGGGGTCAGAACATTCAGTACTTC. This sequence joins TRBV18 and TRBJ2-4; D tentatively fits TRBD1 or TRBD2 (6 bases each). Per germline, CDR1 KGHSH and CDR2 LQKENI. The CDR3 runs 14 residues. V lost 2 bases to trimming and J lost 7 bases, with 12 bases between them. Variable domain in full (rest from reference TRBV18 and TRBJ2-4): NAGVMQNPRHLVRRRGQEARLRCSPMKGHSHVYWYRQLPEEGLKFMVYLQKENIIDESGMPKERFSAEFPKEGPSILRIQQVVRGDSAAYFCASSPGGGQNIQYFGAGTRLSVL.

In its sample, this clone was seen a few times. The chain links TRBV4-1 to TRBJ2-1, with 7 bases matching TRBD2. Germline assignment: CDR1 MGHRA and CDR2 YSYEKL. V trimming: 1 base; J trimming: 0 bases; junction bases outside the gene matches: 15. The CDR3 spans 20 residues. CDR3: CASSQVLALNLFSSYNEQFF. The CDR3, as DNA: TGCGCCAGCAGCCAAGTACTAGCGCTAAACCTCTTCAGCTCCTACAATGAGCAGTTCTTC.

This rearrangement joins TRBV28 to TRBJ2-2, with 7 bases identical to TRBD2. The V gene end was trimmed by 6 bases and the J gene end by 6 bases; junction bases not matched to a gene: 1. CDR3 length: 12 residues. Germline CDR1 is MDHEN and CDR2 is SYDVKM. Written as DNA, the CDR3 is TGTGCCAGCAGCCGGGGGGCCGGGGAGCTGTTTTTT. It is translated as CASSRGAGELFF. The full variable domain, in which reference TRBV28 and TRBJ2-2 provide the parts outside the CDR3, is DVKVTQSSRYLVKRTGEKVFLECVQDMDHENMFWYRQDPGLGLRLIYFSYDVKMKEKGDIPEGYSVSREKKERFSLILESASTNQTSMYLCASSRGAGELFFGEGSRLTVL.

This chain joins TRBV5-1 and TRBJ2-5; D ambiguous. Germline values: CDR1 SGHRS, CDR2 YFSETQ. The CDR3 spans 14 residues. V was clipped by 3 bases and J by 1 base, with 10 bases between them. This CDR3 reads CASSYGYRQETQYF. CDR3 DNA sequence: TGCGCCAGCAGCTACGGGTACCGCCAAGAGACCCAGTACTTC.

The gene calls are TRBV7-9 and TRBJ1-1; 8 bases fit TRBD1. With 8 bases clipped from V and 2 bases from J, the junction kept 13 bases outside the gene matches. CDR3 length equals 16 residues. The germline CDR1 and CDR2 sequences are SEHNR and FQNEAQ (reference sequence). The CDR3 DNA follows: TGTGCCAGCGGGAATTGGGGGACAGGTATTAACACTGAAGCTTTCTTT. This sequence encodes CASGNWGTGINTEAFF. The full variable domain, with the rest looked up from reference TRBV7-9 and TRBJ1-1, is DTGVSQNPRHKITKRGQNVTFRCDPISEHNRLYWYRQTLGQGPEFLTYFQNEAQLEKSRLLSDRFSAERPKGSFSTLEIQRTEQGDSAMYLCASGNWGTGINTEAFFGQGTRLTVV.

This clone was counted only a few times. V and J are TRBV5-6 and TRBJ2-7; a possible D gene is TRBD1 (6 bases). Germline CDR1 SGHDT, CDR2 YYEEEE. The CDR3 runs to 16 residues. With 4 bases removed from V and 5 bases from J, the gap between germline ends came to 22 bases. The CDR3 nucleotides are TGTGCCAGCAGCATCCGTAGGGGGTCTCTAGAAGACGAGCAGTACGTC. Amino acids: CASSIRRGSLEDEQYV.

The chain employs TRBV4-3 and TRBJ2-2; D assignment may be TRBD1 or TRBD2 (6 bases each). Per germline, CDR1 LGHNA and CDR2 YSLEER. The V gene lost 1 base and the J gene lost 6 bases, with 15 bases spanning the gap. CDR3 length equals 16 residues. This CDR3 reads CASSQGRGRQAGELFF. The CDR3 coding sequence is TGCGCCAGCAGCCAAGGTCGGGGGCGGCAGGCCGGGGAGCTGTTTTTT.

CDR3 nucleotides: TGTGCCATCCACCCGGGACAGGGAATCGGCGGCTACACCTTC. Its protein is CAIHPGQGIGGYTF. The chain carries TRBV10-3 and TRBJ1-2; 9 bases fit TRBD1. Germline CDR1 ENHRY, CDR2 SYGVKD. Trimming at V came to 8 bases and at J to 8 bases, leaving 12 bases not matched to a gene. This CDR3 contains 14 residues.

This rearrangement joins TRBV12-3 or TRBV12-4 to TRBJ2-5, with D possibly TRBD1 on 6 matching bases. The CDR3 spans 13 residues. Trimming shortened V by 6 bases and J by 0 bases, and 8 bases separated the two germline ends. The CDR3 protein is CASSHRDQETQYF. The CDR3 nucleotides read TGTGCCAGCAGCCACAGGGACCAAGAGACCCAGTACTTC.

The J gene is TRBJ2-5, the V gene TRBV2, with D maybe TRBD1 (6 bases). The V and J ends lost 4 bases and 5 bases respectively, with 11 bases between them. Germline loops: CDR1 SNHLY, CDR2 FYNNEI. The CDR3 contains 13 residues. The CDR3 reads CASSVRGTETQYF. CDR3 DNA: TGTGCCAGCAGTGTCAGGGGAACTGAGACCCAGTACTTC.

This sequence joins TRBV18 and TRBJ1-1; 10 bases map to TRBD1. V shed 1 base, J shed 4 bases, and the junction held 6 bases outside the gene matches. Germline V gene lookup returns CDR1 KGHSH and CDR2 LQKENI. This CDR3 contains 16 residues. DNA for the CDR3: TGTGCCAGCTCACCACGGGACAGGGGAGGAGGCACTGAAGCTTTCTTT. Translating it yields CASSPRDRGGGTEAFF.

V usage is TRBV2 and J usage is TRBJ2-3; a possible D gene is TRBD2 (7 bases). V was clipped by 0 bases and J by 0 bases, with 16 bases between them. The length of the CDR3 is 18 residues. The V gene's germline CDR1 is SNHLY and CDR2 FYNNEI. The CDR3 spells CASSEAGGPPLSTDTQYF. The CDR3 DNA follows: TGTGCCAGCAGTGAAGCGGGGGGGCCCCCCCTAAGCACAGATACGCAGTATTTT.

The gene calls are TRBV7-2 and TRBJ1-5; 7 nucleotides match TRBD1. Germline trimming cut 1 base from V and 2 bases from J; bases unmatched to any gene: 2. The CDR3 runs to 15 residues. CDR1 and CDR2 from the germline V gene are SGHTA and FQGNSA. The CDR3 sequence: CASSLDTGGNQPQHF. CDR3 in DNA: TGTGCCAGCAGCTTAGACACAGGGGGCAATCAGCCCCAGCATTTT.

V usage is TRBV19 and J usage is TRBJ1-3; the match to TRBD1 covers 8 bases. This CDR3 has 14 amino acids. Germline assignment: CDR1 LNHDA and CDR2 SQIVND (reference sequence). After removal of 5 bases from V and 3 bases from J, the junction contained 3 bases not matched to a gene. CDR3 DNA sequence: TGTGCCAGTAGTCGCGGACAGGGTGGAAACACCATATATTTT. It specifies CASSRGQGGNTIYF. Combining the CDR3 with reference TRBV19 and TRBJ1-3 gives the whole variable domain DGGITQSPKYLFRKEGQNVTLSCEQNLNHDAMYWYRQDPGQGLRLIYYSQIVNDFQKGDIAEGYSVSREKKESFPLTVTSAQKNPTAFYLCASSRGQGGNTIYFGEGSWLTVV.

This sequence joins TRBV7-2 and TRBJ2-6, with TRBD2 matching 11 bases. Losses at the gene ends were 0 bases for V and 2 bases for J; bases not matched to a gene: 3. Germline CDR1 is SGHTA and CDR2 is FQGNSA. The length of the CDR3 is 18 residues. The CDR3 sequence: CASSLASGGAPGANVLTF. DNA for the CDR3: TGTGCCAGCAGCTTAGCTAGCGGGGGGGCTCCTGGGGCCAACGTCCTGACTTTC.

The genes are TRBV3-1 (or the pseudogene TRBV3-2) and TRBJ2-5; perhaps TRBD2 as D (6 bases). The CDR3 runs 15 residues. Germline CDR1 reads LGHDT; CDR2 reads YNNKEL (reference sequence). V lost 6 bases and J 2 bases, leaving 16 bases between the germline ends. Written as DNA, the CDR3 is TGTGCCAGCAGTCAAACCGGGACTTATCAAGAGACCCAGTACTTC. Amino acids: CASSQTGTYQETQYF.

The rearrangement joins TRBV5-1 to TRBJ1-4, with 11 bases matching TRBD1. CDR3 length equals 15 residues. Trimming cost V 0 bases and J 7 bases; bases outside gene matches: 2. CDR1 is SGHRS, CDR2 YFSETQ, per germline. In DNA, the CDR3 is TGCGCCAGCAGCTTGGCCGGGACAGGGGGTGAAAAACTGTTTTTT. This codes for CASSLAGTGGEKLFF.

The chain recombines TRBV7-2 with TRBJ1-2; D unresolved. Germline assignment: CDR1 SGHTA and CDR2 FQGNSA. The V and J ends lost 2 bases and 1 base respectively, with 8 bases between them. The length of the CDR3 is 14 residues. CDR3 residues: CASSLSIGNYGYTF. In DNA form, the CDR3 reads TGTGCCAGCAGCTTAAGTATTGGTAACTATGGCTACACCTTC.

This chain connects TRBV5-1 to TRBJ2-4; D not certain. Between the trimmed V and J ends, which lost 5 bases and 6 bases, there was a span of 6 bases. CDR3 size: 11 residues. CDR1 and CDR2 from the germline V gene are SGHRS and YFSETQ. This CDR3 is CASRTGNIQYF. DNA for the CDR3: TGCGCCAGCAGAACGGGAAACATTCAGTACTTC.

V and J are TRBV27 and TRBJ2-3, with D unclear. Between the trimmed V and J ends, which lost 6 bases and 2 bases, there was a span of 21 bases. There are 17 residues in the CDR3. Germline CDR1 MNHEY, CDR2 SMNVEV (reference sequence). CDR3 coding DNA: TGTGCCAGCAGACTAACAACCTGGACGGAAGTCACAGATACGCAGTATTTT. This gives the protein CASRLTTWTEVTDTQYF.

The chain couples TRBV6-1 to TRBJ2-7, with TRBD2 matching 7 bases. V lost 6 bases and J lost 6; bases outside the gene matches: 11. Germline CDR1 and CDR2: MNHNS and SASEGT. The CDR3 spans 14 residues. The CDR3: CASSRRGGVLEQYV. In DNA form, the CDR3 reads TGTGCCAGCAGCCGCCGGGGAGGGGTGCTCGAGCAGTACGTC.

In its sample, this clone was seen once. This sequence joins TRBV7-3 and TRBJ2-6; possible D gene TRBD1, 6 bases. Germline assignment: CDR1 SGHTA and CDR2 FQGTGA. The CDR3 extends over 15 amino acids. V lost 3 bases and J lost 4, with 10 bases in between. The chain's CDR3 is CASSFQGSGANVLTF. The CDR3 coding sequence is TGTGCCAGCAGCTTCCAGGGGTCCGGGGCCAACGTCCTGACTTTC.